The 25 T cell receptor beta chains below were found in one sample sequenced in a study of beta chain features in type 1 diabetes. Expressed TCRB transcripts got sequenced, as all isolated RNA was reverse transcribed. Here immunoSEQ multiplex PCR was the method, and the copy in TCRdb shows in-frame clones only, minus some. Of roughly 370,000 clones in the sample, 11% to 15% were seen once. Sequenced input: naive CD4+ T cells from blood. These TCRs come from a man younger than 40 in good health.

This clone was seen more than once but under ten times. The chain recombines TRBV29-1 with TRBJ1-2; D remains ambiguous. V gave up 0 bases and J gave up 5 bases, with 16 bases separating them. The CDR3 contains 15 residues. Looked up from germline, CDR1 is SQVTM and CDR2 is ANQGSEA. The CDR3 coding sequence is TGCAGCGTTGAAGAGAGGGAGGTGAGAGTATATGGCTACACCTTC. It is translated as CSVEEREVRVYGYTF.

This clone showed up just a few times. The gene calls are TRBV7-2 and TRBJ2-5; 10 bases fit TRBD2. This CDR3 comprises 18 residues. V gave up 5 bases and J gave up 1 base; unmatched junction bases: 13. CDR1 is SGHTA and CDR2 is FQGNSA in the germline V gene. CDR3 protein: CASSRRASGGSLQETQYF. The CDR3 coding sequence is TGTGCCAGCAGCCGGCGGGCTAGCGGGGGCTCCCTCCAAGAGACCCAGTACTTC.

The table lists this clone with a few counts. The chain couples TRBV11-3 to TRBJ2-3; D perhaps matches TRBD2 (6 bases). V was cut by 7 bases and J by 0 bases, with 14 bases left in between. Germline V lookup: CDR1 SGHNT, CDR2 YENEEA. CDR3 size: 15 residues. The CDR3 nucleotides are TGTGCCAGCACCAAACGTGGGAGGAGCACAGATACGCAGTATTTT. Encoded protein: CASTKRGRSTDTQYF.

The V call is TRBV7-2, the J call TRBJ2-5, with a weak D call TRBD2 (6 bases). Germline CDR1 SGHTA, CDR2 FQGNSA. V lost 5 bases and J 5 bases, leaving 12 bases between the germline ends. CDR3 length equals 13 residues. CDR3 loop: CASSPSRGETQYF. The CDR3 region has the DNA TGTGCCAGCAGCCCTTCCCGGGGGGAGACCCAGTACTTC.

This clone was counted only a few times. V gene TRBV11-2 combines with J gene TRBJ2-5; 9 nucleotides agree with TRBD2. Germline-derived CDR1 and CDR2 are SGHAT and FQNNGV. Germline trimming cut 5 bases from V and 6 bases from J; bases unmatched to any gene: 10. The CDR3 length is 15 residues. Here the CDR3 DNA reads TGTGCCAGCAGCACACCCAGGACTAGCGCGAAGACCCAGTACTTC. Its protein product is CASSTPRTSAKTQYF. The variable domain in full, with the rest retrieved from reference TRBV11-2 and TRBJ2-5, is EAGVAQSPRYKIIEKRQSVAFWCNPISGHATLYWYQQILGQGPKLLIQFQNNGVVDDSQLPKDRFSAERLKGVDSTLKIQPAKLEDSAVYLCASSTPRTSAKTQYFGPGTRLLVL.

The chain combines TRBV7-9 with TRBJ2-1; TRBD2 matches 8 bases. Germline V gene data show CDR1 as SEHNR and CDR2 as FQNEAQ (reference sequence). CDR3 length: 18 residues. The V gene end was trimmed by 2 bases and the J gene end by 9 bases; junction bases not matched to a gene: 18. The CDR3 coding sequence is TGTGCCAGCAGCTTACTGTCCCTTAAACGGGAGGGCCCGAGTGAGCAGTTCTTC. Amino acid sequence: CASSLLSLKREGPSEQFF.

The V call is TRBV7-9, the J call TRBJ2-1, with TRBD1 identical over 9 bases. This CDR3 region has 15 residues. Germline assignment: CDR1 SEHNR and CDR2 FQNEAQ (reference sequence). J lost 6 bases, V lost 5 bases, and 8 bases had no gene match. The CDR3: CASSSPGTGINEQFF. The CDR3 nucleotides are TGTGCCAGCAGCAGTCCGGGGACAGGGATCAATGAGCAGTTCTTC.

V gene TRBV9 combines with J gene TRBJ1-5; a possible D gene is TRBD1 (6 bases). V lost 3 bases and J 6 bases, leaving 13 bases between the germline ends. Germline CDR1 and CDR2: SGDLS and YYNGEE. CDR3 size: 14 residues. The CDR3 DNA follows: TGTGCCAGCAGCGCCCCAGGGGTTCTTCAGCCCCAGCATTTT. This translates into CASSAPGVLQPQHF.

Only a few counts were recorded for this clone. The chain is built from TRBV2 and TRBJ2-5, with 10 positions matching TRBD2. The V and J ends lost 7 bases and 5 bases, in that order; junction bases with no gene match: 13. CDR3 length: 16 residues. CDR1 and CDR2 (germline): SNHLY, FYNNEI. The CDR3 DNA follows: TGTGCCAGCAACACCTGGGGGCTAGCGGGGGCGGAGACCCAGTACTTC. Its translation: CASNTWGLAGAETQYF. Combining the CDR3 with reference TRBV2 and TRBJ2-5 gives the whole variable domain EPEVTQTPSHQVTQMGQEVILRCVPISNHLYFYWYRQILGQKVEFLVSFYNNEISEKSEIFDDQFSVERPDGSNFTLKIRSTKLEDSAMYFCASNTWGLAGAETQYFGPGTRLLVL.

The V gene is TRBV11-2, the J gene TRBJ2-3; TRBD1 aligns across 7 bases. Germline values: CDR1 SGHAT, CDR2 FQNNGV. This CDR3 has 14 residues. V was clipped by 3 bases and J by 1 base; unmatched bases: 1. The CDR3: CASSLGQRTDTQYF. Written as DNA, the CDR3 is TGTGCCAGCAGCTTGGGACAGCGCACAGATACGCAGTATTTT.

The table lists this clone with a few counts. V and J are TRBV6-4 and TRBJ2-1; TRBD2 agrees at 7 bases. CDR3 length: 16 amino acids. CDR1 is MRHNA, CDR2 SNTAGT, per germline. J lost 5 bases, V lost 2 bases, and 9 bases had no gene match. The CDR3: CASSDRFILADNEQFF. The CDR3 region has the DNA TGTGCCAGCAGTGACAGGTTTATCCTAGCGGACAATGAGCAGTTCTTC.

CDR3 nucleotide sequence: TGCGCCAGCAGCCAAGCGACAGTCACTGAAGCTTTCTTT. This gives the protein CASSQATVTEAFF. The chain has TRBV4-1 and TRBJ1-1; weak D call: TRBD1 (5 bases). The germline V and J ends were trimmed by 1 base and 4 bases, with 7 bases remaining between them. This CDR3 comprises 13 residues. CDR1 and CDR2 from the germline V gene are MGHRA and YSYEKL.

Regarding this clone: This same CDR3 is encoded by further DNA sequences in the sample. The chain joins TRBV4-1 to TRBJ2-5; unclear D gene. The CDR3 runs 12 residues. Between the trimmed V and J ends, which lost 1 base and 5 bases, there was a span of 5 bases. Germline assignment: CDR1 MGHRA and CDR2 YSYEKL. The CDR3 reads CASSQVRETQYF. In DNA, the CDR3 is TGCGCCAGCAGCCAAGTTAGGGAGACCCAGTACTTC.

The chain joins TRBV7-8 to TRBJ1-1, with D unclear. Trimming left V 1 base short and J 0 bases short, with 3 bases between. The CDR3 extends over 13 amino acids. Germline-derived CDR1 and CDR2 are SGHVS and FQNEAQ. The CDR3 region is CASSLDLNTEAFF. The CDR3 nucleotides read TGTGCCAGCAGCTTAGATTTGAACACTGAAGCTTTCTTT.

Concerning this clone itself: One end of the junction fails to match germline, which may point to a read error. DNA for the CDR3: TGTGCTAGCAGCTTAGACGGCCTAGGGAATGAGCAGTTCTTC. Translating it yields CASSLDGLGNEQFF. The chain combines TRBV7-7 with TRBJ2-1; D gene uncertain. Germline loops: CDR1 SSHAT, CDR2 FNYEAQ (reference sequence). CDR3 length equals 14 residues.

There are a few counts of this clone. This rearrangement joins TRBV9 to TRBJ1-4; unclear D gene. Trimming left V 0 bases short and J 0 bases short, with 9 bases between. CDR3 length: 16 residues. CDR1 SGDLS and CDR2 YYNGEE come from the germline V gene. CDR3 sequence: CASSVAEAATNEKLFF. In DNA form, the CDR3 reads TGTGCCAGCAGCGTAGCGGAGGCGGCAACTAATGAAAAACTGTTTTTT.

The rearrangement joins TRBV5-4 to TRBJ2-7; D may be TRBD2 (6 bases). V dropped 4 bases and J dropped 3 bases, with 17 bases sitting between them. CDR1 is SGHNT, CDR2 YYREEE, per germline (reference sequence). The CDR3 runs to 15 residues. The CDR3 nucleotides read TGTGCCAGCAGCCCAGGGAAAGGAGGGATCTACGAGCAGTACTTC. This sequence encodes CASSPGKGGIYEQYF.

This clone was seen only a few times. Within the sample, other DNA sequences also encode this same CDR3. CDR3 sequence (DNA): TGTGCCTGGGACAGGCTGAACACTGAAGCTTTCTTT. This sequence encodes CAWDRLNTEAFF. The chain employs TRBV30 and TRBJ1-1, with D possibly matching TRBD1 (6 bases). V gave up 5 bases and J gave up 0 bases, with 7 bases separating them. Germline-derived CDR1 and CDR2 are GTSNPN and SVGIG (reference sequence). The CDR3 runs 12 residues. The whole variable domain, filled in from reference TRBV30 and TRBJ1-1, reads SQTIHQWPATLVQPVGSPLSLECTVEGTSNPNLYWYRQAAGRGLQLLFYSVGIGQISSEVPQNLSASRPQDRQFILSSKKLLLSDSGFYLCAWDRLNTEAFFGQGTRLTVV.

The rearrangement joins TRBV5-1 to TRBJ1-3; D remains ambiguous. Per germline, CDR1 SGHRS and CDR2 YFSETQ. V gave up 4 bases and J gave up 0 bases, with 8 bases separating them. The CDR3 is 14 residues long. This CDR3 reads CASSPDGSGNTIYF. The CDR3 bases are TGCGCCAGCAGCCCGGACGGCTCTGGAAACACCATATATTTT.

This chain connects TRBV20-1 to TRBJ2-3; D possibly corresponds to TRBD1 (6 bases). Trimming stripped 1 base from V and 10 bases from J, with 9 bases between. CDR3 length equals 11 residues. CDR1 and CDR2 (germline): DFQATT, SNEGSKA (reference sequence). The DNA for the CDR3 is TGCAGTGCTAGAGTCGGACAGCCGCAGTATTTT. Amino acids: CSARVGQPQYF.

This clone has only a few counts. As DNA, the CDR3 is TGTGCCAGCAGCGGAAGTCCGGACGGCGGGCGGGGAGCTTTCTTT. It codes for CASSGSPDGGRGAFF. This chain connects TRBV9 to TRBJ1-1; D gene uncertain. V was shortened by 3 bases and J by 10 bases, with 22 bases between the two germline ends. This CDR3 contains 15 residues. Germline CDR1 is SGDLS and CDR2 is YYNGEE.

V is TRBV7-8 and J is TRBJ2-7; 8 nucleotides align to TRBD1. The CDR3 runs 15 residues. V dropped 2 bases and J dropped 4; count of bases not matched to a gene: 7. In germline, CDR1 is SGHVS, CDR2 FQNEAQ. For the CDR3, the DNA is TGTGCCAGCAGCTTAACCGAGGACAGGGCTTACGAGCAGTACGTC. It encodes CASSLTEDRAYEQYV.

The V and J genes are TRBV9 and TRBJ2-5; 12 positions agree with TRBD2. The CDR3 totals 15 residues. V dropped 4 bases and J dropped 4; count of bases not matched to a gene: 5. Germline CDR1 SGDLS, CDR2 YYNGEE. The CDR3 protein is CASSPGGLAGETQYF. The DNA of the CDR3 is TGTGCCAGCAGCCCAGGGGGACTAGCGGGAGAGACCCAGTACTTC. Full variable domain (outside the CDR3, taken from reference TRBV9 and TRBJ2-5): DSGVTQTPKHLITATGQRVTLRCSPRSGDLSVYWYQQSLDQGLQFLIQYYNGEERAKGNILERFSAQQFPDLHSELNLSSLELGDSALYFCASSPGGLAGETQYFGPGTRLLVL.

This clone was recorded a few times. The chain links TRBV18 to TRBJ2-1; TRBD1 aligns across 7 bases. Trimming at V came to 5 bases and at J to 0 bases, leaving 10 bases not matched to a gene. The CDR3 has 17 residues. Germline assignment: CDR1 KGHSH and CDR2 LQKENI. The CDR3 loop is CASSKIQGQSSYNEQFF. DNA for the CDR3: TGTGCCAGCTCAAAAATACAGGGGCAGAGCTCCTACAATGAGCAGTTCTTC.

A single count supports this clone. The chain recombines TRBV25-1 with TRBJ1-2; no firm D call. The V and J ends lost 1 base and 2 bases respectively, with 5 bases between them. This CDR3 is built from 13 residues. Germline V CDR1 and CDR2: MGHDK, SYGVNS. This CDR3 reads CASSESANYGYTF. The CDR3 DNA is TGTGCCAGCAGTGAATCAGCCAACTATGGCTACACCTTC.